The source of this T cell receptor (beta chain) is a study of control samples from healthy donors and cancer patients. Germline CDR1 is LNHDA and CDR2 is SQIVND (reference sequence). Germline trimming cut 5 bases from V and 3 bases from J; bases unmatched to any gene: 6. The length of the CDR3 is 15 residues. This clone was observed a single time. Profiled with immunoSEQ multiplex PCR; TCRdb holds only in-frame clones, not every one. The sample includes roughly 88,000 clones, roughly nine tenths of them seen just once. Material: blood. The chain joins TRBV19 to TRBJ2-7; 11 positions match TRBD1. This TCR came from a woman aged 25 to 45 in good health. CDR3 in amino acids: CASSSTGTGGYEQYF. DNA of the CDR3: TGTGCCAGTAGTTCCACCGGGACAGGGGGCTACGAGCAGTACTTC.